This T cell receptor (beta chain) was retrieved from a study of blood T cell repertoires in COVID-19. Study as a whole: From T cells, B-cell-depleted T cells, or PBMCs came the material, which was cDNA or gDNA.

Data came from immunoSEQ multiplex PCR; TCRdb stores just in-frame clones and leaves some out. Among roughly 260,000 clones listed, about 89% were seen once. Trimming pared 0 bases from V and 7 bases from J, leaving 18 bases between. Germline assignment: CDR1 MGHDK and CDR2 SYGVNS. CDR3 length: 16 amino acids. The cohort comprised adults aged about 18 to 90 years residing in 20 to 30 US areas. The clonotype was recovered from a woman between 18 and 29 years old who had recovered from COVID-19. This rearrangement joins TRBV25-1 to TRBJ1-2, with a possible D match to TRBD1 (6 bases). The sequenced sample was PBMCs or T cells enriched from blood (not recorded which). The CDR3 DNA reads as TGTGCCAGCAGTGAATATCATTCCAGGGGTTTTTTTGGCTACACCTTC. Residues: CASSEYHSRGFFGYTF.